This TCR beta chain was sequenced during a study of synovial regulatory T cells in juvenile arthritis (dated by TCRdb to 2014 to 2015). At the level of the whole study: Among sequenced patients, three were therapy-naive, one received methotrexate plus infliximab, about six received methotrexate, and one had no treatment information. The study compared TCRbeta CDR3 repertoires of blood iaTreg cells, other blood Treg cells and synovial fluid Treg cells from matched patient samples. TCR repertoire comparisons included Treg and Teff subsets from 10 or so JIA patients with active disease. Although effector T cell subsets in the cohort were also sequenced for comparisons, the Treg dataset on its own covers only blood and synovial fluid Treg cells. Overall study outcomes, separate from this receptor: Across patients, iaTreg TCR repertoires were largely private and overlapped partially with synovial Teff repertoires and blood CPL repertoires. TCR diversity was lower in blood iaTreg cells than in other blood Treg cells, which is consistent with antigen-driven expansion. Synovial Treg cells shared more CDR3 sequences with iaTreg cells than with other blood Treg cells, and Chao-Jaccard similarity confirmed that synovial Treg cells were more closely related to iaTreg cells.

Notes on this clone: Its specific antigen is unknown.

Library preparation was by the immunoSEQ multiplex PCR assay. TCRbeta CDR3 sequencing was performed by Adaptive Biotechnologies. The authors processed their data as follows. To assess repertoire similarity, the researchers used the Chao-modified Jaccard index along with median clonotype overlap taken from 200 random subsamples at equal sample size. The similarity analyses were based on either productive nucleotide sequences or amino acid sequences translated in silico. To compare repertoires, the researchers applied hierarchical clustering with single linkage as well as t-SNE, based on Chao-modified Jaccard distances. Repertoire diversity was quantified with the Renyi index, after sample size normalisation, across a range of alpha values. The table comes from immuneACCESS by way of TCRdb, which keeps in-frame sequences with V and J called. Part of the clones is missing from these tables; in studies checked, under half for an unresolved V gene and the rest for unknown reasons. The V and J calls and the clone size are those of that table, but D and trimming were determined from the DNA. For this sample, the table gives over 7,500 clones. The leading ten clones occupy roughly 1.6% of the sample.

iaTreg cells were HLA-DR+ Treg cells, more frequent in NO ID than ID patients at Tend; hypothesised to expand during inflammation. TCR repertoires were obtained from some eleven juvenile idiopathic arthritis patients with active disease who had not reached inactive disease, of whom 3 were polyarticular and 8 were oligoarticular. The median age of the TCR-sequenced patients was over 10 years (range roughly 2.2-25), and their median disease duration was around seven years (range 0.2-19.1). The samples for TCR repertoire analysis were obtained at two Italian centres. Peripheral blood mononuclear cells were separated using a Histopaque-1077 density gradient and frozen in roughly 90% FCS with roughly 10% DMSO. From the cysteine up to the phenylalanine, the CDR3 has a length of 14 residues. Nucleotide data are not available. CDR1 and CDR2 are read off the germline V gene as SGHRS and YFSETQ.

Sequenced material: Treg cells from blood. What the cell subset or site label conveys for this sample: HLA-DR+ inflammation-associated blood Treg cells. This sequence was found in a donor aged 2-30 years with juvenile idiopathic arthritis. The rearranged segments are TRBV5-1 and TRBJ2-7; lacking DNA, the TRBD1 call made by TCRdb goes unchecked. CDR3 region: CASSLGDRDHEQYF.